This T cell receptor beta chain was recovered during a study of T-cell memory formation after mild COVID-19. Overall study findings and caveats: CM and EM subsets held most contracting CD4+ clones; EMRA held CD8+ ones.

TCRdb reanalysed the 5' RACE reads using MiXCR and keeps one entry per CDR3 protein. The table includes 250,000 to 350,000 distinct CDR3 sequences, roughly a fifth detected once. The CDR3 covers 14 residues. Germline CDR1 reads LNHDA; CDR2 reads SQIVND (reference sequence). Deletions cut 8 bases from V and 2 bases from J, with 15 bases between. Of note for this clonotype: Antigen: not known.

The sequenced material came from PBMCs or a T cell subset sorted from them (not recorded which). The chain uses TRBV19 and TRBJ1-1, with a tentative D call TRBD1 (5 bases). The receptor was isolated from a man aged 18 to 30 who had mild COVID-19 (a few samples of this study predate the infection). Cell type and time point are not known. CDR3 nucleotides: TGTGCCAGTGGGGCTTCGGGGACTAACACTGAAGCTTTCTTT. It translates to CASGASGTNTEAFF. Based on the CDR3 plus reference TRBV19 and TRBJ1-1, the full variable domain is DGGITQSPKYLFRKEGQNVTLSCEQNLNHDAMYWYRQDPGQGLRLIYYSQIVNDFQKGDIAEGYSVSREKKESFPLTVTSAQKNPTAFYLCASGASGTNTEAFFGQGTRLTVV.